The clone carrying this T cell receptor beta chain appeared a few times. Its antigen remains unknown. After constant-region reverse-primer amplification, full-length variable regions underwent semi-nested PCR with Nested Universal Primer A. TCRdb processed the 5' RACE reads anew with MiXCR; each CDR3 protein has one entry. The sample lists tens of thousands of distinct CDR3 sequences, less than 25% occurring once. Deletions cut 4 bases from V and 7 bases from J, with 14 bases between. CDR1 and CDR2 (germline): SGHTA, FQGNSA. The CDR3 runs to 14 residues. Study-level results: Tumor memory CD4+ T cell TCR gene usage clustered with blood and lymph node memory CD4+ cells and lymph node naive CD4+ cells. Tumor Treg TCRs overlapped most with tumor naive CD4+ cells.

Sequencing input: memory CD4+ T cells sorted from a lymph node. Subset indicated: memory CD4+ T cells, CD4+CD45RO+CD25-. The chain carries TRBV7-2 and TRBJ1-3; D is unresolved. The TCR was taken from a female donor with breast cancer. CDR3 sequence reads: CASSSRAPRNTIYF. CDR3 nucleotide sequence: TGTGCCAGCAGCTCGAGGGCCCCGCGTAACACCATATATTTT.